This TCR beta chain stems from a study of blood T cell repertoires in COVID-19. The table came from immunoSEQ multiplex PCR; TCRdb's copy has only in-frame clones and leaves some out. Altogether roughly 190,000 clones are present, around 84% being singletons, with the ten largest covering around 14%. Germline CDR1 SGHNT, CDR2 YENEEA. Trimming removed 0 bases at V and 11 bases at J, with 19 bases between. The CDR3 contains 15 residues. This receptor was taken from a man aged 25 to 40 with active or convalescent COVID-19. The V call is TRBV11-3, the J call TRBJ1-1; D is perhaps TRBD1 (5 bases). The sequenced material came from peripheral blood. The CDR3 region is CASSLDQQGRMGAFF. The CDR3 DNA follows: TGTGCCAGCAGCTTAGATCAGCAGGGTCGAATGGGGGCTTTCTTT.